Listed below are T cell receptor beta chains from one sample, sequenced in a study of blood T cell repertoires in COVID-19. Produced via immunoSEQ multiplex PCR; TCRdb's table is partial and in-frame only. This sample has 120,000 or so clones; 82% occur once, and the top ten carry around 4.5%. The sample taken for sequencing was peripheral blood. Receptor source: a woman aged 70 to 79 with acute or convalescent COVID-19. CDR3s include the opening cysteine and the closing phenylalanine or tryptophan. D genes are given only for firm matches. Expanded clones get a size class; other rows say once, few or many, or leave the size out.

>TRBV5-4|TRBJ1-1|once|-
TGTGCCAGCAGCTTTGGGGCAGGATTGATGAACACTGAAGCTTTCTTT
CASSFGAGLMNTEAFF
>TRBV7-3|TRBJ1-5|few|-
TGTGCCAGCAGCTTAGGGGGGGGACAGCCCCAGCATTTT
CASSLGGGQPQHF
>TRBV7-8|TRBJ1-4|-|TRBD1
TGTGCCAGCAGCGCCACAGGGGCGGGATACGGCGAAAAACTGTTTTTT
CASSATGAGYGEKLFF
>TRBV5-5|TRBJ2-3|-|-
TGTGCCAGCACCGGGGGATCTAGCACAGATACGCAGTATTTT
CASTGGSSTDTQYF
>TRBV21-1|TRBJ1-2|once|-
TGTGCCAGCAGCACCCGGGACAGGGAGATTGGCTACACCTTC
CASSTRDREIGYTF
>TRBV4-3|TRBJ2-1|-|-
TGCGCCAGCAGCCAACAACAGAACTCCTACAATGAGCAGTTCTTC
CASSQQQNSYNEQFF
>TRBV9|TRBJ2-1|-|TRBD2
TGTGCCAGCAGCGTAGGGTCCGGGGAGGGGTACAATGAGCAGTTCTTC
CASSVGSGEGYNEQFF
>TRBV2|TRBJ1-1|-|-
TGTGCCAGCAGTGAACAGGGTTTGAGGAACACTGAAGCTTTCTTT
CASSEQGLRNTEAFF
>TRBV7-3|TRBJ2-3|-|TRBD2
TGTGCCAGCAGCGGACTAGGTGCAGATACGCAGTATTTT
CASSGLGADTQYF
>TRBV19|TRBJ1-3|-|-
TGTGCCAGTAGTAGCTCGGGTCGCTCTGGAAACACCATATATTTT
CASSSSGRSGNTIYF
>TRBV29-1|TRBJ1-1|-|-
TGCAGCGGGGAGGTTCAGTTCACTGAAGCTTTCTTT
CSGEVQFTEAFF
>TRBV7-2|TRBJ2-1|-|TRBD1
TGTGCCAGCAGCTTAGCAGAGACAGGGCTCTCCTACAATGAGCAGTTCTTC
CASSLAETGLSYNEQFF
>TRBV5-4|TRBJ2-1|-|TRBD1
TGTGCCAGCAGCGACAGGGGGCGTCTTGAGCAGTTCTTC
CASSDRGRLEQFF
>TRBV11-1|TRBJ1-2|-|TRBD1
TGTGCCAGCAGCAACACAGGGGCTAACTATGGCTACACCTTC
CASSNTGANYGYTF
>TRBV11-2|TRBJ1-1|-|-
TGTGCCAGCAGCTTAGATCAAAGCTTACAAGCTTTCTTT
CASSLDQSLQAFF
>TRBV29-1|TRBJ1-2|-|TRBD1
TGCAGCGTCGACGAACAGGGGGCGAGAGGCTACACCTTC
CSVDEQGARGYTF
>TRBV10-3|TRBJ1-6|-|TRBD1
TGTGCCATCAGTGGAGACAGGGGCCCTCCGAATTCACCCCTCCACTTT
CAISGDRGPPNSPLHF
>TRBV6-6|TRBJ2-1|-|TRBD2
TGTGCCAGCAGTCGAGGACTAGCGGGGGGGCAAGGTAATGAGCAGTTCTTC
CASSRGLAGGQGNEQFF
>TRBV14|TRBJ2-2|few|TRBD1
TGTGCCAGCAGCCAACCGGGACAGGGGTACGGGGAGCTGTTTTTT
CASSQPGQGYGELFF
>TRBV18|TRBJ2-1|-|-
TGTGCCAGCTCACAAAGGTGGGGAGACAATGAGCAGTTCTTC
CASSQRWGDNEQFF
>TRBV21-1|TRBJ1-3|-|-
TGTGCCAGCAGCCTACAAATAGGGGGTGGGAGAAACACCATATATTTT
CASSLQIGGGRNTIYF
>TRBV7-9|TRBJ1-1|-|-
TGTGCCAGCAGCTTAGGTTGGGCGAACACTGAAGCTTTCTTT
CASSLGWANTEAFF
>TRBV10-3|TRBJ1-6|-|-
TGTGCCATCAGTGAGCACCCGGACAGTTTTGGGTCGCCCTATAATTCACCCCTCCACTTT
CAISEHPDSFGSPYNSPLHF
>TRBV18|TRBJ2-7|-|TRBD1
TGTGCCAGCTCCCCGGGACAGATCTACGAGCAGTACTTC
CASSPGQIYEQYF
>TRBV11-2|TRBJ2-4|-|TRBD2
TGTGCCAGCAGCTTAGGGGCTAGCGGGAGTCCCAAAAACATTCAGTACTTC
CASSLGASGSPKNIQYF
>TRBV19|TRBJ1-2|-|-
TGTGCCAGTAGTATTTTCGGGATAAACTATGGCTACACCTTC
CASSIFGINYGYTF
>TRBV3-1/TRBV3-2|TRBJ1-2|-|-
TGTGCCAGCAGCGTCGGCTATGGCTACACCTTC
CASSVGYGYTF
>TRBV5-8|TRBJ1-2|-|TRBD1
TGTGCCAGCAGCTCCGATGGGACAGGGGCAAGCTATGGCTACACCTTC
CASSSDGTGASYGYTF
>TRBV21-1|TRBJ1-4|-|-
TGTGCCAGCAGCAAAGTCCACATAAGGGGGCCCGAGGGTGAAAAACTGTTTTTT
CASSKVHIRGPEGEKLFF
>TRBV6-1|TRBJ1-1|-|-
TGTGCCAGCAGTGAATTGGGGGCGAGAGCTTTCTTT
CASSELGARAFF
>TRBV20-1|TRBJ1-3|-|-
TGCAGTGCTAGTAAGGGAGCCTCTGGAAACACCATATATTTT
CSASKGASGNTIYF
>TRBV6-6|TRBJ1-3|once|TRBD1
TGTGCCAGCAGTTTGGACAGGGGAGGACGAAACACCATATATTTT
CASSLDRGGRNTIYF
>TRBV3-1/TRBV3-2|TRBJ1-5|-|-
TGTGCCAGCAGCTCACGACAGAGTCATCAGCCCCAGCATTTT
CASSSRQSHQPQHF
>TRBV21-1|TRBJ1-1|-|-
TGTGCCAGCAGCAAAAACAACGGGGGGAACACTGAAGCTTTCTTT
CASSKNNGGNTEAFF
>TRBV19|TRBJ2-1|-|-
TGTGCCAGTAGTATAGCCACTGGGGCCATATACAATGAGCAGTTCTTC
CASSIATGAIYNEQFF
>TRBV5-5|TRBJ2-7|-|TRBD2
TGTGCCAGCAGCTTCGGTGGTAGCGGGGGATACGAGCAGTACTTC
CASSFGGSGGYEQYF
>TRBV19|TRBJ1-3|-|-
TGTGCCAGTAGTCAGGGGTTGGCTGGAAACACCATATATTTT
CASSQGLAGNTIYF
>TRBV11-2|TRBJ1-3|-|-
TGTGCCAGCAGACTCACTGATCCCGGAAACACCATATATTTT
CASRLTDPGNTIYF
>TRBV18|TRBJ2-2|-|-
TGTGCCAGCTCACCACAAGAGGGGGAGCTGTTTTTT
CASSPQEGELFF
>TRBV19|TRBJ1-4|-|-
TGTGCCAGCCTAAACGCGGCTAATGAAAAACTGTTTTTT
CASLNAANEKLFF
>TRBV3-1/TRBV3-2|TRBJ2-3|-|TRBD1
TGTGCCAGCAGCACGCCGGGACAGGGGGCGTTAGCAGATACGCAGTATTTT
CASSTPGQGALADTQYF
>TRBV11-2|TRBJ1-6|once|-
TGTGCCAGCAGCTTCTTGAGGAACTCCTATAATTCACCCCTCCACTTT
CASSFLRNSYNSPLHF
>TRBV30|TRBJ1-5|-|-
TGTGCCTGGAGTCTACAGGGTGGCAATCAGCCCCAGCATTTT
CAWSLQGGNQPQHF
>TRBV11-3|TRBJ1-4|-|-
TGTGCCAGCGGGGGGGGGCCGAATGAAAAACTGTTTTTT
CASGGGPNEKLFF
>TRBV5-4|TRBJ1-2|-|-
TGTGCCAGCAGCCCGCGGGGGCTAGACTATGGCTACACCTTC
CASSPRGLDYGYTF
>TRBV19|TRBJ1-1|-|-
TGTGCCAGTAGTATTGGAGGGGTTTCGAACACTGAAGCTTTCTTT
CASSIGGVSNTEAFF
>TRBV19|TRBJ1-5|-|-
TGTGCCAGTAGGGCCCATGGGGGCTTCAATCAGCCCCAGCATTTT
CASRAHGGFNQPQHF
>TRBV27|TRBJ1-4|-|TRBD1
TGTGCCAGCAGACGACAGGGGAGTGGAACTAATGAAAAACTGTTTTTT
CASRRQGSGTNEKLFF
>TRBV19|TRBJ1-2|-|TRBD1
TGTGCCAGTACTCCGGGACAGCTCTATGGCTACACCTTC
CASTPGQLYGYTF
>TRBV19|TRBJ1-1|-|-
TGTGCCAGTAGTATCGGTGGCAGGGTGGGCACTGAAGCTTTCTTT
CASSIGGRVGTEAFF